The rows below give T cell receptor beta chains drawn from one sample of a study of T cells in lung cancer brain metastases. Clones were sequenced by immunoSEQ multiplex PCR, and TCRdb holds only the in-frame ones, with some missing. The sample yields several thousand clones, around 84% seen once. Sequenced material: tumor tissue from the primary lung tumor. The receptors derive from a woman in her forties or fifties with non-small cell lung cancer. Each CDR3 is given with its conserved first and last residue. Fields, in order: V gene, J gene, clone size, CDR3 protein. Only part of the rows carry a size: once, few, many, or a class if the clone is expanded.

v_call: TRBV15; j_call: TRBJ2-1; clone_size: .; cdr3_aa: CATSRGVTRREGNEQFF
v_call: TRBV5-5; j_call: TRBJ2-7; clone_size: once; cdr3_aa: CASRRTGGTYEQYF
v_call: TRBV10-2; j_call: TRBJ2-1; clone_size: few; cdr3_aa: CASSEANLAGGPNLEQFF
v_call: TRBV30; j_call: TRBJ1-3; clone_size: few; cdr3_aa: CAWTPWSHTHSGNTIYF
v_call: TRBV7-2; j_call: TRBJ2-1; clone_size: .; cdr3_aa: CASSSSSGGSYNEQFF
v_call: TRBV5-1; j_call: TRBJ2-1; clone_size: .; cdr3_aa: CASRTGTGGFEQFF
v_call: TRBV5-1; j_call: TRBJ2-5; clone_size: few; cdr3_aa: CASSSGGVSGGETQYF
v_call: TRBV23-1; j_call: TRBJ2-7; clone_size: few; cdr3_aa: CASSPGQGPVGEQYF
v_call: TRBV23-1; j_call: TRBJ2-5; clone_size: .; cdr3_aa: CARYEETSFGETQYF
v_call: TRBV5-1; j_call: TRBJ2-5; clone_size: .; cdr3_aa: CASSVSGTGKETQYF
v_call: TRBV7-8; j_call: TRBJ2-3; clone_size: .; cdr3_aa: CASSSGVAGTTDTQYF
v_call: TRBV30; j_call: TRBJ1-1; clone_size: .; cdr3_aa: CAWSVWGGEAFF
v_call: TRBV4-1; j_call: TRBJ2-2; clone_size: .; cdr3_aa: CASSRLGTGELFF
v_call: TRBV5-6; j_call: TRBJ1-2; clone_size: .; cdr3_aa: CASSPRADYYGYTF
v_call: TRBV11-1; j_call: TRBJ2-1; clone_size: .; cdr3_aa: CASSFRDRGYNEQFF
v_call: TRBV2; j_call: TRBJ1-5; clone_size: few; cdr3_aa: CASSGGTAGGQPQHF
v_call: TRBV4-1; j_call: TRBJ1-5; clone_size: .; cdr3_aa: CASSQLAGDGRRNQPQHF
v_call: TRBV4-2; j_call: TRBJ1-2; clone_size: .; cdr3_aa: CAGSLTRGDYGYTF
v_call: TRBV2; j_call: TRBJ2-7; clone_size: .; cdr3_aa: CASSVEGGFHEQYF